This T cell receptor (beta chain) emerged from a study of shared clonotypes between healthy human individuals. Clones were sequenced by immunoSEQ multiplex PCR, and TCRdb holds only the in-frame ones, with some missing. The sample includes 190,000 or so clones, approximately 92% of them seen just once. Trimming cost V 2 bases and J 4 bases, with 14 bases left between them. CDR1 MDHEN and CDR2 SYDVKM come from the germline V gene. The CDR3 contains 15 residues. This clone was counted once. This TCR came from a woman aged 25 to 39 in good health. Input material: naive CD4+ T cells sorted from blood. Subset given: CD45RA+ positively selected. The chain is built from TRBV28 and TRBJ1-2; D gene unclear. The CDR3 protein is CASSLARPLGYGYTF. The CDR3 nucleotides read TGTGCCAGCAGTTTAGCTCGACCGCTGGGCTATGGCTACACCTTC.